This TCR beta chain was recovered during a study of T cell responses to AZD1222 COVID-19 vaccine. Findings and caveats of the study: Baseline seropositivity characterized only a handful of AZD1222 recipients.

The CDR3 totals 11 residues. The ends were cut back, 6 bases at V and 3 bases at J, with 3 bases in the middle. Data came from immunoSEQ multiplex PCR; TCRdb stores just in-frame clones and leaves some out. The sample comprises over 130,000 clones, 90% of which are singletons, and about 3.3% rests with the top ten. On this clone: The target antigen is unknown.

The rearrangement uses TRBV12-3 or TRBV12-4 and TRBJ1-3; D not resolved. The sequence derives from an adult who received the AZD1222 COVID-19 vaccine. This specimen consisted of peripheral blood, obtained 28 days after the second AZD1222 dose. CDR3: CASSRGNTIYF. The CDR3 DNA reads TGTGCCAGCAGCCGTGGAAACACCATATATTTT.